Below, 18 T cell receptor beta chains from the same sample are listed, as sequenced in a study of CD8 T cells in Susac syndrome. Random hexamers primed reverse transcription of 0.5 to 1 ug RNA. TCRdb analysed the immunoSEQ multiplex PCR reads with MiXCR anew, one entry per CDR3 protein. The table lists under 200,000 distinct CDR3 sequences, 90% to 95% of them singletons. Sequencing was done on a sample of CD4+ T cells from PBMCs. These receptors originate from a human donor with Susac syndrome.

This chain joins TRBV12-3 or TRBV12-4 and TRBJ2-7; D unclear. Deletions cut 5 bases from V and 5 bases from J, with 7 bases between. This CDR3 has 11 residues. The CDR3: CASSNRHEQYF. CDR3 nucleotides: TGTGCCAGCAGTAACAGACACGAGCAGTACTTC.

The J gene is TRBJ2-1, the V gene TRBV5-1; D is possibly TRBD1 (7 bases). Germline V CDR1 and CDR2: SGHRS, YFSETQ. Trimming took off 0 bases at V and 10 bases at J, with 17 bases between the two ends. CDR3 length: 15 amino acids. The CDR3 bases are TGCGCCAGCAGCTTGGTTGGCAGGGGGGAGGAGGAGCAGTTCTTC. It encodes CASSLVGRGEEEQFF.

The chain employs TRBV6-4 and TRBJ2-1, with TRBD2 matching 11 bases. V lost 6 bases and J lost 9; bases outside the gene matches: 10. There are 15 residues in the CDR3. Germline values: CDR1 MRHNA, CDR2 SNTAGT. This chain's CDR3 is CASSQVAGGPSEQFF. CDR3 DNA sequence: TGTGCCAGCAGCCAAGTAGCGGGGGGGCCAAGTGAGCAGTTCTTC.

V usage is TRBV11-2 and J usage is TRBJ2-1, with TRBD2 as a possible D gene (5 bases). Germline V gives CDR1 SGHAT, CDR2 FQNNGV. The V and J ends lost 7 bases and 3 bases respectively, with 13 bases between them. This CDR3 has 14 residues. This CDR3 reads CASKVGVSYNEQFF. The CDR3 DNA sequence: TGTGCCAGCAAAGTCGGGGTGAGCTACAATGAGCAGTTCTTC.

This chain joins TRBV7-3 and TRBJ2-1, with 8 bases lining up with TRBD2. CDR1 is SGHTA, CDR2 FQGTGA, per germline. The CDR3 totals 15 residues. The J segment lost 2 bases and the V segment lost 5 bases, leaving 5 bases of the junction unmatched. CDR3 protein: CASSLSGRTYNEQFF. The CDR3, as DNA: TGTGCCAGCAGCCTCAGCGGGAGAACCTACAATGAGCAGTTCTTC. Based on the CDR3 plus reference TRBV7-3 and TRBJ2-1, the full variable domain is GAGVSQTPSNKVTEKGKYVELRCDPISGHTALYWYRQSLGQGPEFLIYFQGTGAADDSGLPNDRFFAVRPEGSVSTLKIQRTERGDSAVYLCASSLSGRTYNEQFFGPGTRLTVL.

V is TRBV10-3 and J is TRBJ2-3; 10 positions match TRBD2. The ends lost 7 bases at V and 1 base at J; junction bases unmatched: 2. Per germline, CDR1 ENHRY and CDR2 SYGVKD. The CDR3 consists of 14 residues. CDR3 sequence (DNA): TGTGCCATCATGAGCGGGGGGGGCACAGATACGCAGTATTTT. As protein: CAIMSGGGTDTQYF.

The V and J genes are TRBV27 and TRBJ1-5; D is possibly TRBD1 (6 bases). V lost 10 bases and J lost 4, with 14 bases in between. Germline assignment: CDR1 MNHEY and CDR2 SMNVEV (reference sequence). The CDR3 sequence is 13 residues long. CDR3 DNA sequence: TGTGCCATCGAGGGGGGAGGGAATCAGCCCCAGCATTTT. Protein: CAIEGGGNQPQHF.

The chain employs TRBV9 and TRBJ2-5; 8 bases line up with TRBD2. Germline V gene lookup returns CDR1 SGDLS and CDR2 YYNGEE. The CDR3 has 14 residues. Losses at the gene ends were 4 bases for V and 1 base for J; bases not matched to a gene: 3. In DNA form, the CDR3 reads TGTGCCAGCAGCCGGGGGGGGTTCCAAGAGACCCAGTACTTC. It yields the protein CASSRGGFQETQYF.

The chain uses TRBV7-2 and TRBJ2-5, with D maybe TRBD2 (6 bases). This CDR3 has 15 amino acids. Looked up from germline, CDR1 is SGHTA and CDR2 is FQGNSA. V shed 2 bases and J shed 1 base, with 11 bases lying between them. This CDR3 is CASSLNAGIQETQYF. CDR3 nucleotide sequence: TGTGCCAGCAGCTTAAATGCGGGGATCCAAGAGACCCAGTACTTC. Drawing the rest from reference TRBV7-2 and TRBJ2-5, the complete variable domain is GAGVSQSPSNKVTEKGKDVELRCDPISGHTALYWYRQSLGQGLEFLIYFQGNSAPDKSGLPSDRFSAERTGGSVSTLTIQRTQQEDSAVYLCASSLNAGIQETQYFGPGTRLLVL.

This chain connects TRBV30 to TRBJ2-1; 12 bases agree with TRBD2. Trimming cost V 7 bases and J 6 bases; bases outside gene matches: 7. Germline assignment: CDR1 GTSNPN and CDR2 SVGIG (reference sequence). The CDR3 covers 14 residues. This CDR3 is CASRLAGASNEQFF. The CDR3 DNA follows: TGTGCCTCTCGACTAGCGGGGGCCTCCAATGAGCAGTTCTTC.

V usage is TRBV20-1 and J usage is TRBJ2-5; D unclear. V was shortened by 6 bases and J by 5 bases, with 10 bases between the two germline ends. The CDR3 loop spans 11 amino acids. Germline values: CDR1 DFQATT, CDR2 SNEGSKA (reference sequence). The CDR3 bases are TGCAGTGCCCAAGGGCGGGAGACCCAGTACTTC. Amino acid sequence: CSAQGRETQYF.

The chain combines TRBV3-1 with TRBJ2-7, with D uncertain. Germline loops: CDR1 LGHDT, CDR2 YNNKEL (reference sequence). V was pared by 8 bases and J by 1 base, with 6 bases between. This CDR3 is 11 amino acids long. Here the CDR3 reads CASGASYEQYF. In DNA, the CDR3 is TGTGCCAGCGGCGCTTCCTACGAGCAGTACTTC.

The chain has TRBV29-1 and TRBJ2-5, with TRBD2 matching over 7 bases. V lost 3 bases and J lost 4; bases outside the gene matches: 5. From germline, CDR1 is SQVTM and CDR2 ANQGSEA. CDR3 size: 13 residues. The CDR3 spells CSVDFAGVETQYF. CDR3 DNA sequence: TGCAGCGTTGATTTCGCGGGGGTAGAGACCCAGTACTTC.

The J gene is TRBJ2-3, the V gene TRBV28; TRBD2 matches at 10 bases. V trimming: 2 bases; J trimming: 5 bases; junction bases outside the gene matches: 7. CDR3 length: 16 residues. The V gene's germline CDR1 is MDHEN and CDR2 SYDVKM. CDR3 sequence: CASSLGLAEAEDTQYF. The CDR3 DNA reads TGTGCCAGCAGTTTAGGACTAGCGGAGGCCGAAGATACGCAGTATTTT.

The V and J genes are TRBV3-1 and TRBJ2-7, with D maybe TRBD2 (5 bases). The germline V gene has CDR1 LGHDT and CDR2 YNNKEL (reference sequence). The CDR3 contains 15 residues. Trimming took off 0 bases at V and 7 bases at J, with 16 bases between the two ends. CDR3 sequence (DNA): TGTGCCAGCAGCCAAGATCTAGCTGAGTCGGGAGAGCAGTACTTC. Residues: CASSQDLAESGEQYF.

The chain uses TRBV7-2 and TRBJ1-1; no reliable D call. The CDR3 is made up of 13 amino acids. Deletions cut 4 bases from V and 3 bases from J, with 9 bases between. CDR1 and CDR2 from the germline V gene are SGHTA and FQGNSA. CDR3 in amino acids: CASSSQRDTEAFF. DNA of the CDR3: TGTGCCAGCAGCTCACAAAGGGACACTGAAGCTTTCTTT. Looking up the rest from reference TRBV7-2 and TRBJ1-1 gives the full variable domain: GAGVSQSPSNKVTEKGKDVELRCDPISGHTALYWYRQSLGQGLEFLIYFQGNSAPDKSGLPSDRFSAERTGGSVSTLTIQRTQQEDSAVYLCASSSQRDTEAFFGQGTRLTVV.

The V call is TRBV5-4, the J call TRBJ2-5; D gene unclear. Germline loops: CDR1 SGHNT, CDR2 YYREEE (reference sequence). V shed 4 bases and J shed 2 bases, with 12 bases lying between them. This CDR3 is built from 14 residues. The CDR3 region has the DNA TGTGCCAGCAGCCCGCTAGTCTTGCAAGAGACCCAGTACTTC. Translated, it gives CASSPLVLQETQYF.

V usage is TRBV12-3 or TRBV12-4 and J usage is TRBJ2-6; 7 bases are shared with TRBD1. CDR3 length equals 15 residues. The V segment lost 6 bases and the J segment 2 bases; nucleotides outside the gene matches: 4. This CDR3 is CASSNTGAGANVLTF. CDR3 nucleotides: TGTGCCAGCAGCAACACAGGGGCTGGGGCCAACGTCCTGACTTTC.